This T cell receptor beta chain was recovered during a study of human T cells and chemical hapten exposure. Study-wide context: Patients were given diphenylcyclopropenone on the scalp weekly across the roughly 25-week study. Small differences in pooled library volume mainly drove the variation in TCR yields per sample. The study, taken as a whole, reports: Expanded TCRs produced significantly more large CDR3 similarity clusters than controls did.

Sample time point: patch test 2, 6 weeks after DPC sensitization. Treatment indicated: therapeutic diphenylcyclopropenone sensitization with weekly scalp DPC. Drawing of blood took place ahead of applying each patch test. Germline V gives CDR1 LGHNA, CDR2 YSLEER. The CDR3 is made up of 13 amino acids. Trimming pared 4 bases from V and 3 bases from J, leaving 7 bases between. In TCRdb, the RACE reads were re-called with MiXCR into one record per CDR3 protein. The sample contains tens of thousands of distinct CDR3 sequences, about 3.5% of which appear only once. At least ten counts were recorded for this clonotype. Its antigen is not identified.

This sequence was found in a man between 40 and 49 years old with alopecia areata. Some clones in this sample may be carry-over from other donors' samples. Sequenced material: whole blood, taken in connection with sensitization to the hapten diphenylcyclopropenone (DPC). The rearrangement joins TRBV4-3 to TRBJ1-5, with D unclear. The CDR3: CASSLGFNQPQHF. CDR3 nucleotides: TGCGCCAGCAGCCTGGGGTTCAATCAGCCCCAGCATTTT.